This TCR beta chain was sequenced during a study of blood T cell repertoires in COVID-19. The wider study: Both acute and convalescent COVID-19 samples were obtained from the United States, Italy and Spain. PBMCs, B-cell-depleted T cells, or T cells provided the cDNA or gDNA that made up the material.

The CDR3 is 14 residues long. From germline, CDR1 is SGDLS and CDR2 YYNGEE. The V gene lost 4 bases and the J gene lost 6 bases, with 17 bases spanning the gap. Original data processing: Cell counts per sample came from amplifying reference gene primers. The assay was immunoSEQ multiplex PCR, and TCRdb's table has in-frame clones only and misses some. V, J and clone size were drawn from that table, and D and trimming were deduced from the DNA. This sample has 250,000 or so clones, with about 90% found just once. J is TRBJ2-7 and V is TRBV9, with D perhaps matching TRBD1 (6 bases). Sequencing input: peripheral blood. The receptor comes from a woman aged 40 to 50 who had recovered from COVID-19. CDR3 in amino acids: CASSSGQPPSEQYF. The CDR3, as DNA: TGTGCCAGCAGCTCAGGACAGCCGCCTTCCGAGCAGTACTTC.